Following are 23 T cell receptor beta chains from one sample sequenced in a study of CD8 T cells in Susac syndrome. Random hexamers were used to reverse transcribe the RNA input (about 0.45 to 1 ug). TCRdb fed the immunoSEQ multiplex PCR reads into MiXCR, producing one record per CDR3 protein. The data show 120,000 or so distinct CDR3 sequences, around 96% seen once. The sequencing sample was made of CD8+ T cells from PBMCs. Receptors were obtained from a human donor with Susac syndrome.

This chain uses TRBV28 with TRBJ2-3, with TRBD1 identical over 9 bases. CDR1 is MDHEN and CDR2 is SYDVKM in the germline V gene. The CDR3 consists of 16 residues. J was trimmed by 4 bases and V by 3 bases; bases with no gene match: 8. Here the CDR3 reads CASSLAQGAEADTQYF. The CDR3 nucleotides are TGTGCCAGCAGTTTGGCACAGGGGGCCGAGGCAGATACGCAGTATTTT.

The chain recombines TRBV3-1 with TRBJ2-1; the D gene is possibly TRBD1 (5 bases). V was pared by 2 bases and J by 5 bases, with 16 bases between. This CDR3 region has 16 residues. Germline values: CDR1 LGHDT, CDR2 YNNKEL (reference sequence). In nucleotides, the CDR3 is TGTGCCAGCAGCCAACCCCCAGGGATTGGTCACAATGAGCAGTTCTTC. This sequence encodes CASSQPPGIGHNEQFF.

The V call is TRBV12-3 or TRBV12-4, the J call TRBJ1-5, with D unclear. The V end was cut by 3 bases, the J end by 2 bases, with 14 bases between. The CDR3 loop spans 16 amino acids. CDR3 protein: CASSFWPDGGNQPQHF. CDR3 nucleotides: TGTGCCAGCAGTTTCTGGCCCGATGGAGGCAATCAGCCCCAGCATTTT.

The V gene is TRBV6-2 or TRBV6-3, the J gene TRBJ2-1, with unresolved D. V was cut by 4 bases and J by 15 bases, with 16 bases left in between. The CDR3 is made up of 12 amino acids. Germline V CDR1 and CDR2: MNHEY, SVGEGT. CDR3 region: CASSSDPPELFF. The CDR3 bases are TGTGCCAGCAGTTCCGACCCCCCCGAATTGTTCTTC.

The chain uses TRBV2 and TRBJ2-2, with 10 bases aligning to TRBD1. V shed 7 bases and J 3 bases; nucleotides not matched to a gene: 2. The CDR3 runs to 14 residues. Germline assignment: CDR1 SNHLY and CDR2 FYNNEI. The CDR3: CASTDRGHTGELFF. The DNA for the CDR3 is TGTGCCAGCACCGACAGGGGGCACACCGGGGAGCTGTTTTTT. Variable domain in full (rest from reference TRBV2 and TRBJ2-2): EPEVTQTPSHQVTQMGQEVILRCVPISNHLYFYWYRQILGQKVEFLVSFYNNEISEKSEIFDDQFSVERPDGSNFTLKIRSTKLEDSAMYFCASTDRGHTGELFFGEGSRLTVL.

The V gene is TRBV12-3 or TRBV12-4, the J gene TRBJ2-1; tentatively, D is TRBD2 (5 bases). The CDR3 loop spans 16 amino acids. Trimming cost V 6 bases and J 0 bases, with 15 bases left between them. The CDR3 sequence is CASSLGMGSSYNEQFF. CDR3 DNA: TGTGCCAGCAGCCTGGGAATGGGGAGCTCCTACAATGAGCAGTTCTTC.

This sequence joins TRBV6-2 or TRBV6-3 and TRBJ1-2; D is unresolved. Germline-derived CDR1 and CDR2 are MNHEY and SVGEGT. Trimming left V 5 bases short and J 5 bases short, with 15 bases between. This CDR3 region has 14 residues. CDR3 in DNA: TGTGCCAGCAGTGGGGAGACACGGGCGTATGGCTACACCTTC. This gives the protein CASSGETRAYGYTF.

The CDR3 loop is CASSNGNTIYF. The CDR3 coding sequence is TGTGCCAGCAGTAATGGAAACACCATATATTTT. This chain links TRBV12-3 or TRBV12-4 with TRBJ1-3; D gene unclear. V lost 5 bases, J lost 3 bases, and 2 bases lay in between. CDR3 length equals 11 residues.

The chain is built from TRBV13 and TRBJ2-7; D is possibly TRBD1 or TRBD2 (5 bases each). V lost 4 bases and J lost 6, with 13 bases in between. CDR1 and CDR2 from the germline V gene are PRHDT and FYEKMQ (reference sequence). This CDR3 is 13 amino acids long. The CDR3 sequence is CASSYLKGTEQYF. DNA for the CDR3: TGTGCCAGCAGCTATTTGAAAGGGACCGAGCAGTACTTC.

The J gene is TRBJ2-7, the V gene TRBV5-1; 7 bases line up with TRBD2. The CDR3 spans 14 residues. J lost 4 bases, V lost 3 bases, and 7 bases had no gene match. Germline assignment: CDR1 SGHRS and CDR2 YFSETQ. The DNA for the CDR3 is TGCGCCAGCAGCTCCGGGACTACCCCTTACGAGCAGTACTTC. Its translation is CASSSGTTPYEQYF.

The chain carries TRBV5-6 and TRBJ2-1, with a possible D match to TRBD2 (6 bases). Germline values: CDR1 SGHDT, CDR2 YYEEEE. The CDR3 runs 14 residues. V was trimmed by 3 bases and J by 1 base, leaving 8 bases between them. As DNA, the CDR3 is TGTGCCAGCAGCTCCCGGGAGTCCTACAATGAGCAGTTCTTC. Amino acid sequence: CASSSRESYNEQFF.

This clonotype was detected once. The rearrangement joins TRBV12-3 or TRBV12-4 to TRBJ1-1; no clear D. Trimming removed 6 bases at V and 1 base at J, with 12 bases between. The CDR3 runs 14 residues. The CDR3, as DNA: TGTGCCAGCAGACATAGGACGGAGAACACTGAAGCTTTCTTT. Residues: CASRHRTENTEAFF.

This clonotype was picked up one time. This chain joins TRBV4-2 and TRBJ2-3; 7 bases align to TRBD2. Losses at the gene ends were 1 base for V and 1 base for J; bases not matched to a gene: 5. Germline V gives CDR1 LGHNA, CDR2 YNFKEQ. The CDR3 consists of 16 residues. The CDR3 protein is CASSQVWDYGTDTQYF. The CDR3 DNA follows: TGTGCCAGCAGCCAAGTTTGGGACTACGGCACAGATACGCAGTATTTT.

The rearrangement uses TRBV5-6 and TRBJ2-5; D not certain. The germline V gene encodes CDR1 SGHDT and CDR2 YYEEEE. V was cut by 0 bases and J by 0 bases, with 9 bases left in between. This CDR3 has 15 residues. The CDR3 coding sequence is TGTGCCAGCAGCTTGGGAGGAGCCGACCAAGAGACCCAGTACTTC. This sequence encodes CASSLGGADQETQYF.

V usage is TRBV12-5 and J usage is TRBJ1-2, with D uncertain. Germline-derived CDR1 and CDR2 are LGHNT and FRNRAP. The CDR3 is 16 residues long. V lost 0 bases, J lost 1 base, and 12 bases lay in between. CDR3 protein: CASGLVYTENNYGYTF. The CDR3 bases are TGTGCTAGTGGTTTGGTATACACTGAAAATAACTATGGCTACACCTTC.

The J gene is TRBJ2-1, the V gene TRBV20-1; D unclear. Germline lookup yields CDR1 DFQATT and CDR2 SNEGSKA (reference sequence). V was shortened by 2 bases and J by 3 bases, with 11 bases between the two germline ends. The CDR3 consists of 14 residues. The CDR3 is CSARSDWDYNEQFF. CDR3 DNA: TGCAGTGCTAGAAGTGACTGGGACTACAATGAGCAGTTCTTC.

V gene TRBV12-3 or TRBV12-4 combines with J gene TRBJ2-3; 12 positions match TRBD2. Germline trimming cut 3 bases from V and 3 bases from J; bases unmatched to any gene: 1. The length of the CDR3 is 15 residues. The CDR3 coding sequence is TGTGCCAGCAGTTTTGGACTAGCGGGGACAGATACGCAGTATTTT. Its protein product is CASSFGLAGTDTQYF.

The chain combines TRBV28 with TRBJ2-7; tentatively, D is TRBD2 (5 bases). V dropped 11 bases and J dropped 1 base, with 15 bases sitting between them. The germline gives CDR1 MDHEN, CDR2 SYDVKM. This CDR3 region has 13 residues. The CDR3 region is CASSLAYSYEQYF. The CDR3 coding sequence is TGTGCCTCGAGTTTAGCGTATTCCTACGAGCAGTACTTC.

The genes are TRBV7-2 and TRBJ2-7; unclear D gene. The germline V gene has CDR1 SGHTA and CDR2 FQGNSA. Trimming cost V 5 bases and J 0 bases, with 14 bases left between them. The CDR3 sequence is 15 residues long. CDR3 loop: CASSPALGPSYEQYF. In DNA, the CDR3 is TGTGCCAGCAGCCCCGCCCTAGGGCCCTCCTACGAGCAGTACTTC.

The chain uses TRBV10-3 and TRBJ2-3, with D perhaps TRBD1 or TRBD2 (6 bases each). Trimming cost V 11 bases and J 5 bases, with 17 bases left between them. CDR3 length equals 13 residues. Germline assignment: CDR1 ENHRY and CDR2 SYGVKD. The CDR3 loop is CAATEGGGDTQYF. DNA of the CDR3: TGTGCCGCCACGGAGGGGGGTGGAGATACGCAGTATTTT.

The chain carries TRBV7-9 and TRBJ1-6; D is unclear. CDR1 is SEHNR, CDR2 FQNEAQ, per germline (reference sequence). With 2 bases removed from V and 5 bases from J, the gap between germline ends came to 16 bases. The CDR3 spans 17 residues. This CDR3 is CASSLPVMIGDNSPLHF. The DNA for the CDR3 is TGTGCCAGCAGCTTACCAGTAATGATTGGGGATAATTCACCCCTCCACTTT.

The V call is TRBV7-9, the J call TRBJ2-7; D remains unclear. Trimming left V 5 bases short and J 0 bases short, with 11 bases between. This CDR3 has 14 amino acids. The germline CDR1 and CDR2 sequences are SEHNR and FQNEAQ (reference sequence). As DNA, the CDR3 is TGTGCCAGCAGCCAAGAACTGAGCTCCTACGAGCAGTACTTC. Amino acid sequence: CASSQELSSYEQYF.

This clonotype occurred once. This chain links TRBV27 with TRBJ2-3; D could derive from TRBD1 or TRBD2 (5 bases each). Trimming cost V 6 bases and J 0 bases, with 13 bases left between them. This CDR3 comprises 15 residues. Per the germline V gene, CDR1 is MNHEY and CDR2 is SMNVEV (reference sequence). The CDR3 region has the DNA TGTGCCAGCAGCCTGGGACCGTCAAGCACAGATACGCAGTATTTT. Its translation: CASSLGPSSTDTQYF.